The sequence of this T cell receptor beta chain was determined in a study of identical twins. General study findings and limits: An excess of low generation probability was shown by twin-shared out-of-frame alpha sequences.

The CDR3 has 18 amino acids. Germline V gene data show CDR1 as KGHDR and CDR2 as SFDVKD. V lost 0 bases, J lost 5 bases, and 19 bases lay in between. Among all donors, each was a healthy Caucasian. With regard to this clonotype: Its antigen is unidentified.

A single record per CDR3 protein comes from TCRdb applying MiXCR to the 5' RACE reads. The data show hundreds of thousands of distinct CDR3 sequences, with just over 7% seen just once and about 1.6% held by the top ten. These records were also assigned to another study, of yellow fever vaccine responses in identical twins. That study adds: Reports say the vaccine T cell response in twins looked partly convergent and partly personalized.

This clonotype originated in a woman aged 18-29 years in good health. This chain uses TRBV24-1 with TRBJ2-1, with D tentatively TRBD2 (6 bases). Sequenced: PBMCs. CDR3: CATSDLWVLATTDNEQFF. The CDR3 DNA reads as TGTGCCACCAGTGATTTGTGGGTTCTAGCGACCACTGACAATGAGCAGTTCTTC.